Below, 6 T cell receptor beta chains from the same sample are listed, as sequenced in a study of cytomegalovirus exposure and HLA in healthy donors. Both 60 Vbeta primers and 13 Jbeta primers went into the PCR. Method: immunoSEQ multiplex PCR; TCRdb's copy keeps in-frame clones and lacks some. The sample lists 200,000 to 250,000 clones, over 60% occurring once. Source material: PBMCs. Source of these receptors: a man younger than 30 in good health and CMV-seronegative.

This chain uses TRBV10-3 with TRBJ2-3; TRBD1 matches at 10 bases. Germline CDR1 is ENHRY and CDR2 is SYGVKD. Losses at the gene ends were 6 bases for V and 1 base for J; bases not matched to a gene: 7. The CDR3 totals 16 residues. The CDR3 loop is CAISWTGTGGTDTQYF. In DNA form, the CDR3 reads TGTGCCATCAGCTGGACCGGGACAGGGGGCACAGATACGCAGTATTTT.

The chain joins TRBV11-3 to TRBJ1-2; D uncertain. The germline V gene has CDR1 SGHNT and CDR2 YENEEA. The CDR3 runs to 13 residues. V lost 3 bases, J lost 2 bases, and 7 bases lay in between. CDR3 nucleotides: TGTGCCAGCAGCTTTGCGGAGAACTATGGCTACACCTTC. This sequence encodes CASSFAENYGYTF.

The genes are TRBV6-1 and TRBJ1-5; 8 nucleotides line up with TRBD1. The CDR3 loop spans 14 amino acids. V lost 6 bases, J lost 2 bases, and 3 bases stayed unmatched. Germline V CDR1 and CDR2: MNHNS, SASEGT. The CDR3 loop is CASRTGEGNQPQHF. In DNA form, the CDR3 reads TGTGCCAGCAGGACAGGGGAGGGCAATCAGCCCCAGCATTTT.

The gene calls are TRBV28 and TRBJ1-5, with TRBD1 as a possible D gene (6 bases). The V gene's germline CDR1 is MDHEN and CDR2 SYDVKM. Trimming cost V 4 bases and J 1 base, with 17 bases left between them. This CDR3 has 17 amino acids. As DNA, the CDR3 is TGTGCCAGCAGTTCGACGGCGGGGGGCCTGAGCAATCAGCCCCAGCATTTT. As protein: CASSSTAGGLSNQPQHF.

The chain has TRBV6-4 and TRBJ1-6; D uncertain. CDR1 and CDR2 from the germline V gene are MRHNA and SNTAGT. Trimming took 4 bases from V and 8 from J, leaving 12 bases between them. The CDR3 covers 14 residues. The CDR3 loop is CASSGGLFDSPLHF. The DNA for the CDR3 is TGTGCCAGCAGTGGCGGGCTCTTTGATTCACCCCTCCACTTT.

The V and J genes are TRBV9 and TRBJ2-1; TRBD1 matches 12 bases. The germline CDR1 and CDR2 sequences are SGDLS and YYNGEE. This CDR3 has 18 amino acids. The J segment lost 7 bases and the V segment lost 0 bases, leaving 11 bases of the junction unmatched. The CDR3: CASSVASGTGGLGNEQFF. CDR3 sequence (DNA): TGTGCCAGCAGCGTAGCCTCCGGGACAGGGGGCCTCGGGAATGAGCAGTTCTTC.